This TCR beta chain is from a study of shared clonotypes between healthy human individuals. The CDR3 is made up of 15 amino acids. Looked up from germline, CDR1 is SNHLY and CDR2 is FYNNEI. The germline V and J ends were trimmed by 3 bases and 0 bases, with 9 bases remaining between them. The protocol was immunoSEQ multiplex PCR, while the TCRdb copy is restricted to in-frame clones and leaves out a portion. The sample lists roughly 1.5 million clones, nearly 99% occurring once. V and J are TRBV2 and TRBJ1-5; D gene uncertain. The receptor comes from a young man in good health. The sequenced sample consisted of naive CD4+ T cells sorted from blood. Indicated subset: CD45RA+ positively selected. The CDR3 sequence is CASSEVNFSNQPQHF. In DNA, the CDR3 is TGTGCCAGCAGTGAGGTCAATTTTAGCAATCAGCCCCAGCATTTT. Full variable domain (remainder filled in from reference TRBV2 and TRBJ1-5): EPEVTQTPSHQVTQMGQEVILRCVPISNHLYFYWYRQILGQKVEFLVSFYNNEISEKSEIFDDQFSVERPDGSNFTLKIRSTKLEDSAMYFCASSEVNFSNQPQHFGDGTRLSIL.